This paragraph covers one T cell receptor beta chain sequence. This clonotype was observed a handful of times. The specificity of this receptor is unknown. Base qualities are missing; no much larger clone stands one base away. This specimen comes from a study of blood T cells in healthy people across ages (dated by TCRdb to about 2015). Some background on the complete study: In model experiments, template switching captured about one uniquely barcoded TCR beta cDNA molecule for every two T cells. To track age-related changes in TCR beta repertoire diversity, the study relied on deep sequencing normalized with unique cDNA molecular identifiers. To avoid experimental bias, donors of different ages were distributed randomly across sequencing lanes. The donors were divided into four age groups: young (average approximately 17 years), middle-aged (over 35), aged (about 56) and long-lived (around 80). For two donors (one aged 18 to 29 and one aged 80 or older), the study analyzed two additional independent replicas of 1 million unique cDNA reads from the same blood draw.

General findings and caveats noted by the study authors: Estimates of total diversity based on one million sequenced T cells were regarded as lower bounds and as underestimates. Compared with the aged group, the long-lived group had more naive CD4+ T cells, fewer expanded clones and increased TCR diversity, suggesting age selection. The percentage of naive T cells measured by flow cytometry correlated strongly with observed TCR beta diversity. Because profiling used bulk unsorted PBMCs, naive and antigen-experienced compartments could not be compared conclusively. As age increased, observed TCR beta diversity per million T cells dropped in a roughly linear way, and a significant reduction was already evident by age 40. Because donor CMV infection status was unknown, age-related changes in expanded clonotypes were potentially confounded.

The donors were 40 or so Caucasian individuals from Russia, aged roughly 6 to 90 years, who were systemically healthy. Around 9.9 milliliters of peripheral blood were collected from each donor into EDTA-treated Vacutainer tubes. Ficoll-Paque density-gradient centrifugation was used to isolate PBMCs, with at least 6 million per sample. Trizol reagent was used to extract total RNA from the PBMCs, yielding at least 6 micrograms per sample. Naive CD45RAhigh/CD27high T cell percentages were measured by flow cytometry on a PBMC aliquot from every donor. The library was made by 5' RACE. TCRdb names Illumina HiSeq 2500 as the instrument used. A second PCR of roughly 7 to 11 cycles was performed with a sample-barcoded 5' primer and a J-beta primer mix. A unique molecular identifier was introduced onto each TCR beta cDNA molecule by a template-switch 5' adaptor carrying 12 random nucleotides. At least 2.5 million CDR3-containing paired-end reads were obtained from each sample. All of the RNA was converted into first-strand cDNA using the Mint cDNA synthesis kit, with a TRBC-specific oligonucleotide serving as the primer. Following uracil-DNA glycosylase treatment, a first 18-cycle PCR with universal primers M1SS and BC2_uni_R was performed on all cDNA. In the paper's pipeline: Each sample was normalized by randomly selecting 1 million high-quality reads, each carrying a distinct molecular identifier. Reads sharing molecular identifiers were discarded rather than binned into consensus sequences. MiTCR, set to a Q25 quality threshold and the strictest error-elimination algorithm, was used for CDR3 identification, clonotype clustering and error correction. A nonparametric unseen species model with Euler transformation was used to estimate a lower bound on total TCR beta diversity. Clones were called with MiXCR by TCRdb after fastp trimmed the public reads at Q25, and only in-frame beta chains were retained. Rows merge per CDR3 protein into single entries with the most common DNA and genes. The V and J calls here are based on TCRdb, not the publication. This sample comprises 1.5 million to 2 million distinct CDR3 sequences, roughly a third of them detected only once. The leading ten clones occupy around 10% of the sample.

The CDR3 measures 15 amino acids from cysteine to phenylalanine. The sequence is cut down to CDR3 DNA, 45 bases in frame from base 1. The germline V gene gives CDR1 as SGDLS and CDR2 as YYNGEE. V is pruned by 1 base and J by 4 bases, leaving 3 bases of the junction without a gene match. The receptor chain draws on TRBV9 and TRBJ2-5; TRBD2 aligns with 11 central bases. The receptor comes from a woman aged 30 to 39 in good health. Sequencing input: blood. The bases read TGTGCCAGCAGCGTAATTAGCGGGAGGGTAGAGACCCAGTACTTC. Translated, it gives CASSVISGRVETQYF.